The clone carrying this T cell receptor beta chain appeared a single time. This table comes from immunoSEQ multiplex PCR, and its TCRdb copy is limited to in-frame clones, with some not included. This table has fewer than 200,000 clones, 85% to 95% appearing once. This record comes from a study of control samples from healthy donors and cancer patients. This clonotype was obtained from a woman aged 55-69 years in good health. Sequenced input: blood.

CDR3 DNA: TGTGCCAGCAGTTACTCGCTTGGAGGGCTTAGTCAGCCCCAGCATTTT. The encoded protein is CASSYSLGGLSQPQHF. The chain uses TRBV6-2 or TRBV6-3 and TRBJ1-5; no clear D gene. Germline CDR1 and CDR2: MNHEY and SVGEGT. V lost 0 bases to trimming and J lost 6 bases, with 15 bases between them. The length of the CDR3 is 16 residues.